The clone carrying this T cell receptor beta chain was counted only a few times. Primers used in a second PCR of roughly 6 to 11 cycles were a sample-barcoded 5' primer and a J-beta primer mix. TCRdb processed the 5' RACE reads anew with MiXCR; each CDR3 protein has one entry. The data show 750,000 or so distinct CDR3 sequences, approximately 25% seen once. These data belong to a study of blood T cells in healthy people across ages. This CDR3 spans 14 amino acids. The V gene's germline CDR1 is SGHAT and CDR2 FQNNGV. The V and J ends lost 5 bases and 2 bases, in that order; junction bases with no gene match: 4. This same sample was also part of a study on T cells of mothers and their children.

This TCR came from a boy between 10 and 17 years old in good health. Material for sequencing was blood. The chain combines TRBV11-2 with TRBJ2-3; 7 bases line up with TRBD2. The CDR3 region is CASSPSGDTDTQYF. Written as DNA, the CDR3 is TGTGCCAGCAGCCCAAGCGGGGACACAGATACGCAGTATTTT.